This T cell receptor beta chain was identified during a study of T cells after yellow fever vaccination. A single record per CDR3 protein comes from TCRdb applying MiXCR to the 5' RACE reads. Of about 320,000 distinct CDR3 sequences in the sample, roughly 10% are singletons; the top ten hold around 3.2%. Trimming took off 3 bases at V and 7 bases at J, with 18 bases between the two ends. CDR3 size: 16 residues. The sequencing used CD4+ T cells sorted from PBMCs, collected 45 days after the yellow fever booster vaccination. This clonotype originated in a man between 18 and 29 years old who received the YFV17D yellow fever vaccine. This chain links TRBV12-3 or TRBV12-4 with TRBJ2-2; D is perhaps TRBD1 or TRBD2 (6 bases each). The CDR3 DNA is TGTGCCAGCAGTTTGAGACAGGATCCCGGGGGCGGGGAGCTGTTTTTT. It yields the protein CASSLRQDPGGGELFF.